This T cell receptor beta chain was documented in a study of shared clonotypes between healthy human individuals. The study's findings and limits: Donors were few, which limited the genetic and exposure-history diversity represented. Across a few donors, naive CD4 shared roughly 5%, naive CD8 over 3%, memory CD4 over 2%, memory CD8 0.4%. A generally larger estimated richness was seen in naive subsets than in memory subsets.

This CDR3 spans 14 amino acids. Germline CDR1 and CDR2: SQVTM and ANQGSEA. Trimming removed 5 bases from V and 7 bases from J, with 17 bases in between. Assay: immunoSEQ multiplex PCR; the TCRdb copy retains only in-frame clones and omits some. The table records 2 million to 2.5 million clones, about nine tenths of them present only once. Regarding this clone: Antigen: not known.

Sequenced sample: naive CD4+ T cells from PBMCs. Indicated subset: CD45RA+ positively selected. This sequence originates from a young man in good health. Some clones in this sample may be carry-over from other donors' samples. The J gene is TRBJ2-2, the V gene TRBV29-1; a weak D match, TRBD2 (6 bases). The CDR3 sequence: CSVWLGAGGGELFF. The CDR3 coding sequence is TGCAGCGTTTGGTTAGGGGCCGGGGGCGGGGAGCTGTTTTTT.